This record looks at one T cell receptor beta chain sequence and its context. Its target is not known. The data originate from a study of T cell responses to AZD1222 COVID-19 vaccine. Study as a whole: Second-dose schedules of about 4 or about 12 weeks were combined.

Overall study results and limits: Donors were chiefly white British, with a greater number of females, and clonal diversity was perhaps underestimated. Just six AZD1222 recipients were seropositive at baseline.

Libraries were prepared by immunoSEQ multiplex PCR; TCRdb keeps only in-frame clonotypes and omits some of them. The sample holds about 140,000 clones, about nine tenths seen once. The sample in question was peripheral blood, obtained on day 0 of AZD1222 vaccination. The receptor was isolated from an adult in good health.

CDR3 DNA: TGTGCCAGCAGCAAACACCGGACTAGCGACGGGGAGCTGTTTTTT. Its translation: CASSKHRTSDGELFF. J is TRBJ2-2 and V is TRBV9; 9 bases line up with TRBD2. The length of the CDR3 is 15 residues. The V segment lost 4 bases and the J segment 7 bases; nucleotides outside the gene matches: 8. The germline CDR1 and CDR2 sequences are SGDLS and YYNGEE.